These 32 T cell receptor beta chains share one sample of origin, sequenced in a study of CD8+CD57+ T cells in acquired aplastic anemia. TCR beta VDJ and CDR3 profiles were obtained from a genomic DNA template. TCRdb redid the calling of the reads with MiXCR, one entry per CDR3 protein. The profile shows 150,000 to 200,000 distinct CDR3 sequences, approximately 46% of them singletons. What was sequenced was sorted CD4+, CD8+, or CD8+CD57+ T cells (not recorded which) from PBMCs. These receptor sequences come from a human donor in good health.

The chain links TRBV20-1 to TRBJ1-2, with 7 bases lining up with TRBD1. The ends lost 5 bases at V and 7 bases at J; junction bases unmatched: 10. The CDR3 spans 13 residues. The germline V gene has CDR1 DFQATT and CDR2 SNEGSKA (reference sequence). The CDR3 protein is CSAPDDRVVGYTF. The CDR3 nucleotides are TGCAGTGCTCCGGACGACAGGGTAGTTGGCTACACCTTC.

The chain uses TRBV2 and TRBJ2-5; D might be TRBD2 (6 bases). The V and J ends lost 10 bases and 5 bases respectively, with 20 bases between them. The CDR3 consists of 14 residues. Germline CDR1 SNHLY, CDR2 FYNNEI. In DNA, the CDR3 is TGTGCCACCAGCCTGTGGGGGGTGGAGGAGACCCAGTACTTC. The encoded protein is CATSLWGVEETQYF.

The gene calls are TRBV20-1 and TRBJ2-7, with 11 nucleotides matching TRBD2. CDR3 length: 14 amino acids. V trimming: 6 bases; J trimming: 4 bases; junction bases outside the gene matches: 8. Germline lookup yields CDR1 DFQATT and CDR2 SNEGSKA (reference sequence). CDR3 sequence (DNA): TGCAGTGCCCATTTTAGCGGGGGGGCGTACGAGCAGTACTTC. Its protein product is CSAHFSGGAYEQYF.

The chain is built from TRBV10-3 and TRBJ1-2; D possibly corresponds to TRBD1 (6 bases). Germline lookup yields CDR1 ENHRY and CDR2 SYGVKD. Between the trimmed V and J ends, which lost 6 bases and 3 bases, there was a span of 20 bases. This CDR3 spans 16 amino acids. The CDR3 DNA reads as TGTGCCATCAGGGGGACACTTCCCCCGGCAGACTATGGCTACACCTTC. Protein sequence: CAIRGTLPPADYGYTF.

This clonotype was counted at least ten times. The chain combines TRBV7-3 with TRBJ2-1; 7 bases align to TRBD1. The CDR3 covers 15 residues. J gave up 7 bases and V 4 bases, and 10 bases lay outside the gene matches. CDR1 and CDR2 from the germline V gene are SGHTA and FQGTGA. The CDR3 loop reads CASSSRQGGRNEQFF. CDR3 nucleotides: TGTGCCAGCAGCTCAAGACAGGGTGGAAGAAATGAGCAGTTCTTC.

The chain combines TRBV20-1 with TRBJ2-7; D not certain. Trimming took off 5 bases at V and 0 bases at J, with 17 bases between the two ends. This CDR3 comprises 15 residues. The V gene's germline CDR1 is DFQATT and CDR2 SNEGSKA (reference sequence). For the CDR3, the DNA is TGCAGTGCTGGGGTTTCGGGCTCTACCTCCTACGAGCAGTACTTC. Its translation is CSAGVSGSTSYEQYF.

The chain has TRBV20-1 and TRBJ2-3; 8 bases are shared with TRBD2. The CDR3 consists of 14 residues. The junction had 7 bases not matched to a gene; V was cut back by 7 bases and J by 1 base. The germline gives CDR1 DFQATT, CDR2 SNEGSKA (reference sequence). The CDR3 DNA reads TGCAGTGGGAGCTTTAGCGGGGGCACAGATACGCAGTATTTT. Amino acids: CSGSFSGGTDTQYF.

The chain links TRBV10-3 to TRBJ1-2, with D unresolved. The CDR3 runs to 10 residues. Trimming removed 10 bases at V and 8 bases at J, with 11 bases between. Germline V lookup: CDR1 ENHRY, CDR2 SYGVKD. CDR3 nucleotide sequence: TGTGCCACTAGGACCGGGGGCTACACCTTC. Residues: CATRTGGYTF.

The chain recombines TRBV11-1 with TRBJ2-3; 15 bases are a match to TRBD2. The CDR3 spans 19 residues. Germline V gives CDR1 SGHAT, CDR2 FQDESV (reference sequence). The junction had 5 bases not matched to a gene; V was cut back by 1 base and J by 0 bases. CDR3 bases: TGTGCCAGCAGCTTAGGGACTAGCGGGAGGGTGATGAGCACAGATACGCAGTATTTT. It encodes CASSLGTSGRVMSTDTQYF.

This clonotype was seen ten or more times. The chain links TRBV29-1 to TRBJ2-5, with unresolved D. The germline gives CDR1 SQVTM, CDR2 ANQGSEA. Deletions cut 3 bases from V and 10 bases from J, with 15 bases between. This CDR3 spans 12 amino acids. CDR3 protein: CSVEKTQLGQYF. Here the CDR3 DNA reads TGCAGCGTTGAGAAAACCCAGCTGGGCCAGTACTTC.

V usage is TRBV10-2 and J usage is TRBJ2-7; either TRBD1 or TRBD2 may supply D (5 bases each). The germline V gene encodes CDR1 WSHSY and CDR2 SAAADI. The CDR3 is 16 residues long. V was shortened by 0 bases and J by 3 bases, with 15 bases between the two germline ends. Written as DNA, the CDR3 is TGCGCCAGCAGTGAGTCACACGGGGACCCCCGCTACGAGCAGTACTTC. Translating it yields CASSESHGDPRYEQYF.

With regard to this clonotype: The CDR3 does not end in the conserved phenylalanine or tryptophan, so this is likely a read error. This chain joins TRBV27 and TRBJ2-5; D gene uncertain. Per the germline V gene, CDR1 is MNHEY and CDR2 is SMNVEV (reference sequence). V lost 0 bases and J 4 bases, leaving 12 bases between the germline ends. CDR3 length: 15 amino acids. In nucleotides, the CDR3 is TGTGCCAGCAGTTTATCGAATAGGTTGAGAGAGACCCAGTACTCC. Protein: CASSLSNRLRETQYS.

The chain combines TRBV5-1 with TRBJ2-3; 7 nucleotides match TRBD2. CDR3 size: 14 residues. After removal of 0 bases from V and 4 bases from J, the junction contained 2 bases not matched to a gene. Per germline, CDR1 SGHRS and CDR2 YFSETQ. CDR3 in amino acids: CASSLGGSADTQYF. CDR3 nucleotide sequence: TGCGCCAGCAGCTTGGGCGGGAGTGCAGATACGCAGTATTTT. Full variable domain (outside the CDR3, taken from reference TRBV5-1 and TRBJ2-3): KAGVTQTPRYLIKTRGQQVTLSCSPISGHRSVSWYQQTPGQGLQFLFEYFSETQRNKGNFPGRFSGRQFSNSRSEMNVSTLELGDSALYLCASSLGGSADTQYFGPGTRLTVL.

This sequence joins TRBV20-1 and TRBJ2-7; 9 nucleotides match TRBD1. V lost 5 bases, J lost 5 bases, and 7 bases stayed unmatched. Germline V gene sequence: CDR1 DFQATT, CDR2 SNEGSKA (reference sequence). This CDR3 has 13 residues. CDR3 region: CSAFRDRDDEQYF. The CDR3 DNA sequence: TGCAGTGCTTTCCGGGACAGGGACGACGAGCAGTACTTC.

The chain is built from TRBV19 and TRBJ1-1, with 7 bases matching TRBD1. The V gene's germline CDR1 is LNHDA and CDR2 SQIVND (reference sequence). The length of the CDR3 is 13 residues. V shed 9 bases and J 1 base; nucleotides not matched to a gene: 5. CDR3 residues: CASKDRWNTEAFF. DNA of the CDR3: TGTGCCAGCAAGGACAGGTGGAACACTGAAGCTTTCTTT.

This clonotype has a count of ten or more. The V gene is TRBV19, the J gene TRBJ2-3, with TRBD1 matching over 9 bases. CDR3 size: 15 residues. V was pared by 5 bases and J by 2 bases, with 5 bases of the junction left unmatched. The germline CDR1 and CDR2 sequences are LNHDA and SQIVND (reference sequence). The CDR3 coding sequence is TGTGCCAGTAGTTTTGGACAGGGGATCACAGATACGCAGTATTTT. Its protein product is CASSFGQGITDTQYF.

The V call is TRBV7-2, the J call TRBJ2-1; D is unclear. Germline V lookup: CDR1 SGHTA, CDR2 FQGNSA. Deletions cut 1 base from V and 10 bases from J, with 8 bases between. This CDR3 has 12 residues. CDR3 region: CASSLVRPEQFF. The CDR3 nucleotides read TGTGCCAGCAGCTTAGTCCGGCCCGAGCAGTTCTTC.

This clonotype has only one observation. CDR3 residues: CASSLDRYQPQHF. The CDR3 bases are TGTGCCAGCAGCTTAGACCGGTACCAGCCCCAGCATTTT. The chain links TRBV7-9 to TRBJ1-5; D gene unclear. Between the trimmed V and J ends, which lost 1 base and 7 bases, there was a span of 8 bases. The CDR3 length is 13 residues. Germline V CDR1 and CDR2: SEHNR, FQNEAQ (reference sequence).

There are a few counts of this clonotype. The chain is built from TRBV10-3 and TRBJ2-5, with D possibly being TRBD1 (6 bases). Trimming stripped 8 bases from V and 0 bases from J, with 7 bases between. Germline CDR1 ENHRY, CDR2 SYGVKD. This CDR3 is 12 amino acids long. DNA for the CDR3: TGTGCCATCCGGGACAACCAAGAGACCCAGTACTTC. Residues: CAIRDNQETQYF.

The rearrangement links TRBV12-3 or TRBV12-4 to TRBJ1-6, with no clear D. V gave up 1 base and J gave up 10 bases, with 11 bases separating them. The CDR3 has 14 residues. The CDR3 coding sequence is TGTGCCAGCAGTTTAGAAGGGTCCTCGTCACCCCTCCACTTT. Translating it yields CASSLEGSSSPLHF.

A note on this clonotype: A much more abundant neighbour one base away suggests this may be a read error. The chain joins TRBV19 to TRBJ2-1; D uncertain. Germline V gene lookup returns CDR1 LNHDA and CDR2 SQIVND (reference sequence). The CDR3 is 12 amino acids. CDR3 DNA: TGTGCCAGCAGTACCCAGGACAATGAGCAGTTCTTC. Protein product: CASSTQDNEQFF.

The chain has TRBV25-1 and TRBJ2-7, with D perhaps TRBD2 (5 bases). Germline CDR1 is MGHDK and CDR2 is SYGVNS. This CDR3 comprises 14 residues. Trimming cost V 8 bases and J 2 bases, with 16 bases left between them. The CDR3 reads CASSTGGLPYEQYF. In DNA, the CDR3 is TGTGCCAGCTCCACCGGAGGATTACCCTACGAGCAGTACTTC.

There are many counts of this clonotype. The genes are TRBV4-2 and TRBJ1-4; no clear D gene. Trimming removed 6 bases from V and 0 bases from J, with 23 bases in between. The germline CDR1 and CDR2 sequences are LGHNA and YNFKEQ. The CDR3 loop spans 19 amino acids. Written as DNA, the CDR3 is TGTGCCAGCAGTCTGACCGGGAGCAGGACGTTTGCAACTAATGAAAAACTGTTTTTT. It specifies CASSLTGSRTFATNEKLFF.

CDR3 residues: CASSFSLAGGHNEQFF. The CDR3 coding sequence is TGTGCCAGCAGCTTCTCACTAGCGGGAGGCCACAATGAGCAGTTCTTC. The chain employs TRBV5-4 and TRBJ2-1; 12 nucleotides match TRBD2. Looked up from germline, CDR1 is SGHNT and CDR2 is YYREEE (reference sequence). The CDR3 covers 16 residues. V shed 2 bases and J 5 bases; nucleotides not matched to a gene: 5.

The rearrangement joins TRBV7-9 to TRBJ2-7, with 8 bases fitting TRBD2. The closer fit of TRBJ2-5 to the DNA end suggests the J call may be wrong. CDR1 is SEHNR and CDR2 is FQNEAQ in the germline V gene (reference sequence). CDR3 length: 14 residues. This CDR3 reads CASSFSTSAETQYF. Written as DNA, the CDR3 is TGTGCCAGCAGCTTCTCGACTAGCGCAGAGACCCAGTACTTC.

This clonotype was observed a few times. The chain uses TRBV6-4 and TRBJ2-5, with D possibly being TRBD1 or TRBD2 (6 bases each). The CDR3 is 15 amino acids. V was shortened by 0 bases and J by 2 bases, with 10 bases between the two germline ends. The germline CDR1 and CDR2 sequences are MRHNA and SNTAGT. CDR3 DNA sequence: TGTGCCAGCAGTGACTCCGAAGGGGGGCAAGAGACCCAGTACTTC. This encodes CASSDSEGGQETQYF.

The genes are TRBV7-2 and TRBJ1-2; TRBD1 matches at 11 bases. The CDR3 runs to 14 residues. Germline CDR1 is SGHTA and CDR2 is FQGNSA. Unmatched junction bases numbered 6, after V lost 5 bases and J lost 7 bases. The CDR3 loop reads CASSTSGQGAGYTF. The DNA of the CDR3 is TGTGCCAGCAGCACTAGCGGACAGGGGGCTGGCTACACCTTC.

This clonotype was observed at least ten times. The gene calls are TRBV5-4 and TRBJ2-1, with 7 bases that match TRBD2. From germline, CDR1 is SGHNT and CDR2 YYREEE (reference sequence). V trimming: 1 base; J trimming: 8 bases; junction bases outside the gene matches: 15. The CDR3 runs 17 residues. In DNA form, the CDR3 reads TGTGCCAGCAGCTTGAGGCTCGTGGCGGGAGTGGCGGATGAGCAGTTCTTC. Translating gives CASSLRLVAGVADEQFF.

The J gene is TRBJ1-6, the V gene TRBV20-1; TRBD1 might be the D (5 bases). CDR1 DFQATT and CDR2 SNEGSKA come from the germline V gene (reference sequence). Trimming took off 7 bases at V and 7 bases at J, with 17 bases between the two ends. The CDR3 sequence is 14 residues long. CDR3 in amino acids: CSVRPGQLNSPLHF. The CDR3, as DNA: TGCAGTGTCAGACCGGGGCAGCTGAATTCACCCCTCCACTTT.

Comment on this clonotype: This may be a read error, as it is one base from a much larger clone. The chain recombines TRBV6-1 with TRBJ2-7; D is possibly TRBD2 (6 bases). There are 15 residues in the CDR3. Germline V lookup: CDR1 MNHNS, CDR2 SASEGT. The CDR3, as DNA: TGTGCCAGCAATGAAGAGCGGCAGCGGGCTTATGAGCAGTACTTC. Translating it yields CASNEERQRAYEQYF.

This clonotype turned up a few times. The chain couples TRBV10-3 to TRBJ1-2; D gene uncertain. The CDR3 spans 11 residues. Trimming cost V 10 bases and J 4 bases, with 10 bases left between them. CDR1 is ENHRY and CDR2 is SYGVKD in the germline V gene. CDR3 bases: TGTGCCACGACGGAAACCTATGGCTACACCTTC. Encoded protein: CATTETYGYTF.

This clonotype was detected only a few times. This chain joins TRBV20-1 and TRBJ2-5; 7 positions agree with TRBD1. CDR1 is DFQATT and CDR2 is SNEGSKA in the germline V gene (reference sequence). The V segment lost 7 bases and the J segment 0 bases; nucleotides outside the gene matches: 5. The CDR3 is made up of 13 amino acids. As DNA, the CDR3 is TGCAGTGTTATACAGGGGAACCAAGAGACCCAGTACTTC. Translated: CSVIQGNQETQYF.